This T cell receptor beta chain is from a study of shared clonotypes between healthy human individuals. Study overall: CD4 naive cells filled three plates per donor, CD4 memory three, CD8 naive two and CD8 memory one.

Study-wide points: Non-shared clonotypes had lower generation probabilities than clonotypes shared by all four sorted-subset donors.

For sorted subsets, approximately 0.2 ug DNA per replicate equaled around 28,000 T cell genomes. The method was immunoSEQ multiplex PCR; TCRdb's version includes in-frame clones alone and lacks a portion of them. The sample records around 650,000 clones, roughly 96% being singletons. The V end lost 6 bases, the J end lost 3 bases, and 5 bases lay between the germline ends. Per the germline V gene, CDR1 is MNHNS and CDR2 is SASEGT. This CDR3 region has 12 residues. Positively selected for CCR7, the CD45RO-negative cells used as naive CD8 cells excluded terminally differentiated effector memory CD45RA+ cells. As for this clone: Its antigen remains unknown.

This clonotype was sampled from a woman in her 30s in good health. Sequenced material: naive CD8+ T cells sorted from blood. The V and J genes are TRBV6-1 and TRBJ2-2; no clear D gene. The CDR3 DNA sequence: TGTGCCAGCAGACCTTACACCGGGGAGCTGTTTTTT. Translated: CASRPYTGELFF.